This TCR beta chain was profiled in a study of blood T cell repertoires in COVID-19. Overall study context: Acute-phase and convalescent COVID-19 samples originated in the United States, Italy and Spain. In each case, the material was cDNA or gDNA derived from T cells, B-cell-depleted T cells, or PBMCs.

As processed by the authors: Amplifying reference gene primers gave estimates of nucleated cell counts. Clones were sequenced by immunoSEQ multiplex PCR, and TCRdb holds only the in-frame ones, with some missing. The V and J calls and clone size come from that table; D and trimming were worked out from the DNA. This table has 59,000 or so clones, approximately 80% appearing once. Germline V lookup: CDR1 LGHDT, CDR2 YNNKEL (reference sequence). The CDR3 is 15 amino acids. The V end was cut by 0 bases, the J end by 4 bases, with 12 bases between. The chain recombines TRBV3-1 (or the pseudogene TRBV3-2) with TRBJ1-2; D uncertain. The source is an elderly woman with active or convalescent COVID-19. The sequenced sample consisted of peripheral blood. CDR3 sequence: CASSQDYSGSYGYTF. The CDR3 DNA sequence: TGTGCCAGCAGCCAAGATTATTCCGGTTCCTATGGCTACACCTTC.